The rows below give T cell receptor beta chains drawn from one sample of a study of Ad26.COV2.S vaccination and SARS-CoV-2 variants. Sequenced by immunoSEQ multiplex PCR; TCRdb stores in-frame clones only, minus some. This sample has about 370,000 clones, with around nine tenths found just once. Sample: peripheral blood, taken in a trial of Ad26.COV2.S vaccine versus placebo. These receptor sequences come from a person between 18 and 60 years old who received the Ad26.COV2.S COVID-19 vaccine or a placebo. Both conserved end residues are part of each CDR3. D genes are given only for firm matches. Rows may omit the clone size; those that give it use once, few, many or a size class.

V	size	J	D	DNA	CDR3
TRBV19	.	TRBJ1-5	.	TGTGCCAGTAGTATCCGGTGGGATAGCAATCAGCCCCAGCATTTT	CASSIRWDSNQPQHF
TRBV28	.	TRBJ1-4	TRBD1	TGTGCCAGCAGTTTCCCAGGGGGGAACGAAAAACTGTTTTTT	CASSFPGGNEKLFF
TRBV15	once	TRBJ2-1	.	TGTGCCACCAGTAGCGGTGTGGGGAATGAGCAGTTCTTC	CATSSGVGNEQFF
TRBV19	.	TRBJ2-2	.	TGTGCCAGTAGTGGTATGGGAGCCGGGGAGCTGTTTTTT	CASSGMGAGELFF
TRBV5-1	.	TRBJ2-7	TRBD2	TGCGCCAGCAGCTGGGGGAGTACTAGCGCGTTCTCCTACGAGCAGTACTTC	CASSWGSTSAFSYEQYF
TRBV3-1/TRBV3-2	.	TRBJ1-2	.	TGTGCCAGCAGCCAACGGGGCTATGGCTACACCTTC	CASSQRGYGYTF
TRBV7-8	.	TRBJ2-5	.	TGTGCCAGCAGCTTAGTCAAGCTTTTACCGCGGGCGCAAGAGACCCAGTACTTC	CASSLVKLLPRAQETQYF
TRBV6-1	.	TRBJ2-7	.	TGTGCCAGCAGTGAAGCCCCGGGCGGTACCTACGAGCAGTACTTC	CASSEAPGGTYEQYF
TRBV5-4	.	TRBJ2-1	TRBD1	TGTGCCAGCAGCAGCCGGGACAGGGCTTACAATGAGCAGTTCTTC	CASSSRDRAYNEQFF
TRBV28	.	TRBJ2-3	.	TGTGCCAGCAGTTTGAGATACGGTACGCAGTATTTT	CASSLRYGTQYF
TRBV4-2	.	TRBJ2-1	TRBD2	TGTGCCAGCAGCCCTCCGACTAGCGGGGATTGGAATGAGCAGTTCTTC	CASSPPTSGDWNEQFF
TRBV5-1	.	TRBJ1-4	.	TGCGCCAGCAGCAATTTAGGAGCAACTAATGAAAAACTGTTTTTT	CASSNLGATNEKLFF
TRBV5-1	.	TRBJ1-2	.	TGCGCCAGCAGCTTAGAGCCTGGGCCGCCTTATGGCTACACCTTC	CASSLEPGPPYGYTF
TRBV27	.	TRBJ2-5	.	TGTGCCAGCAGTTTGTTTGGGGGATGGGAGACCCAGTACTTC	CASSLFGGWETQYF
TRBV10-3	.	TRBJ1-5	TRBD1	TGTGCCATCAGTCCTCAGGGACAGGGGGCCAATCAGCCCCAGCATTTT	CAISPQGQGANQPQHF
TRBV3-1/TRBV3-2	.	TRBJ2-2	.	TGTGCCAGCAGCCCCTCGGGGGCCACCGGGGAGCTGTTTTTT	CASSPSGATGELFF
TRBV7-3	.	TRBJ1-3	.	TGTGCCAGCAGCCTAGGACAGGGAAACACCATATATTTT	CASSLGQGNTIYF
TRBV29-1	.	TRBJ2-2	TRBD1	TGCAGCGTCGCTACAGGGGGCACCGGGGAGCTGTTTTTT	CSVATGGTGELFF
TRBV29-1	.	TRBJ2-6	.	TGCAGCGTTAGGGACTCTGGGGCCAACGTCCTGACTTTC	CSVRDSGANVLTF
TRBV7-9	.	TRBJ2-1	.	TGTGCCAGCAGCTTAGGGGTTAATGAGCAGTTCTTC	CASSLGVNEQFF
TRBV7-8	.	TRBJ1-2	.	TGTGCCAGCAGCTCCGCCGGCTATGGCTACACCTTC	CASSSAGYGYTF
TRBV19	.	TRBJ1-5	.	TGTGCCAGTAGTATGTTTCCAGGGCGGTTGCCCCAGCATTTT	CASSMFPGRLPQHF
TRBV5-4	.	TRBJ1-2	.	TGTGCCAGCAGCTTGGCCAACGTGGAGTATGGCTACACCTTC	CASSLANVEYGYTF
TRBV7-9	few	TRBJ2-2	.	TGTGCCAGCAGCCCCAACCATGGCGGGATAGCCACCGGGGAGCTGTTTTTT	CASSPNHGGIATGELFF
TRBV24-1	.	TRBJ2-2	TRBD2	TGTGCCACCAGTGATTGGGGGGGAGTCGGGGAGCTGTTTTTT	CATSDWGGVGELFF
TRBV6-6	.	TRBJ2-3	.	TGTGCCAGCAGTGGTCCCCTCGGGGAGACGGATACGCAGTATTTT	CASSGPLGETDTQYF
TRBV27	.	TRBJ2-1	TRBD1	TGTGCCAGCAGTTTTCTGTCCCAGGGGGTTTACAATGAGCAGTTCTTC	CASSFLSQGVYNEQFF